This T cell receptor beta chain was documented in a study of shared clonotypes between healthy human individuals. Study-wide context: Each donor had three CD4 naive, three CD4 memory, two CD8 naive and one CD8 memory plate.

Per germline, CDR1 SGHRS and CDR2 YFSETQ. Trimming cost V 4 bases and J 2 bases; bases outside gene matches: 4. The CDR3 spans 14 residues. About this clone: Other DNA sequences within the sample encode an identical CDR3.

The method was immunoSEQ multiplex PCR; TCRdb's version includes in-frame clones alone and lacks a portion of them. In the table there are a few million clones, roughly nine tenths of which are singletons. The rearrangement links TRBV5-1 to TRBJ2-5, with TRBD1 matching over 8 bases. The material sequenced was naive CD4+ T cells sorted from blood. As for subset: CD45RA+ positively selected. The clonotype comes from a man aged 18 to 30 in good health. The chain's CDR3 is CASSVGQGQETQYF. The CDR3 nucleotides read TGCGCCAGCAGCGTCGGACAGGGTCAAGAGACCCAGTACTTC.